This is a list of T cell receptor beta chains from one sample in a study of cytomegalovirus exposure and HLA in healthy donors. Method: immunoSEQ multiplex PCR; TCRdb's copy keeps in-frame clones and lacks some. The sample comprises under 200,000 clones, 80% of which are singletons, and 1% rests with the top ten. Sequenced: PBMCs. Every receptor here comes from a woman aged 45-65 years in good health and CMV-seropositive. The CDR3 runs from the conserved cysteine through the conserved F or W. D genes are given only for firm matches. Clone size, where shown, is once, few, many, or a class for clones that have expanded.

cdr3_nt: TGTGCCAGCAGCTTACCGGGAAATCCCGAGCAGTACTTC; cdr3_aa: CASSLPGNPEQYF; cdr3_length: 13; d_call: -; v_call: TRBV7-9; clone_size: -; j_call: TRBJ2-7
cdr3_nt: TGTGCCAGCAGCACGCGAGCGGGGACGAACACCGGGGAGCTGTTTTTT; cdr3_aa: CASSTRAGTNTGELFF; cdr3_length: 16; d_call: TRBD2; v_call: TRBV28; clone_size: -; j_call: TRBJ2-2
cdr3_nt: TGTGCCAGCTACCCAACGGGACAGGTATCCGGAAACACCATATATTTT; cdr3_aa: CASYPTGQVSGNTIYF; cdr3_length: 16; d_call: TRBD1; v_call: TRBV27; clone_size: few; j_call: TRBJ1-3
cdr3_nt: TGTGCCAGCAGCCTAGGACTAGCGGGACGACTAGGGGCAGATACGCAGTATTTT; cdr3_aa: CASSLGLAGRLGADTQYF; cdr3_length: 18; d_call: TRBD2; v_call: TRBV27; clone_size: -; j_call: TRBJ2-3
cdr3_nt: TGTGCCAGTAGTGAGGGGACAGGCCCCTCTGGGGCCAACGTCCTGACTTTC; cdr3_aa: CASSEGTGPSGANVLTF; cdr3_length: 17; d_call: TRBD1; v_call: TRBV19; clone_size: -; j_call: TRBJ2-6
cdr3_nt: TGTGCCAGCAGCCGGACAGCGGACTATGGCTACACCTTC; cdr3_aa: CASSRTADYGYTF; cdr3_length: 13; d_call: -; v_call: TRBV9; clone_size: -; j_call: TRBJ1-2
cdr3_nt: TGTGCCAGCAGTTTTAGAGCGGAGGGGTACGGGGAGCTGTTTTTT; cdr3_aa: CASSFRAEGYGELFF; cdr3_length: 15; d_call: -; v_call: TRBV27; clone_size: few; j_call: TRBJ2-2
cdr3_nt: TGTGCCAGTAGTGGGACAGGGAGGGACACTGAAGCTTTCTTT; cdr3_aa: CASSGTGRDTEAFF; cdr3_length: 14; d_call: TRBD1; v_call: TRBV19; clone_size: -; j_call: TRBJ1-1
cdr3_nt: TGTGCCAGCTCACCCCTAGGGGCAGGGGGACATCAGCCCCAGCATTTT; cdr3_aa: CASSPLGAGGHQPQHF; cdr3_length: 16; d_call: TRBD1; v_call: TRBV18; clone_size: -; j_call: TRBJ1-5
cdr3_nt: TGTGCCAGCAGCCCCTTTGCAGGGGCTCTTACTGAAGCTTTCTTT; cdr3_aa: CASSPFAGALTEAFF; cdr3_length: 15; d_call: -; v_call: TRBV16; clone_size: -; j_call: TRBJ1-1
cdr3_nt: TGTGCCAGCAGCCCTAAAGGACAGGAGGCGCGGAATGAAAAACTGTTTTTT; cdr3_aa: CASSPKGQEARNEKLFF; cdr3_length: 17; d_call: TRBD1; v_call: TRBV9; clone_size: -; j_call: TRBJ1-4
cdr3_nt: TGTGCCAGCAGCCCCGTAGCGCAAGAGACCCAGTACTTC; cdr3_aa: CASSPVAQETQYF; cdr3_length: 13; d_call: -; v_call: TRBV7-2; clone_size: -; j_call: TRBJ2-5
cdr3_nt: TGTGCCAGCAGCCGGACCGGGGGCCAAGAGACCCAGTACTTC; cdr3_aa: CASSRTGGQETQYF; cdr3_length: 14; d_call: -; v_call: TRBV7-3; clone_size: -; j_call: TRBJ2-5
cdr3_nt: TGTGCCAGCAGGCCTACAGGGTCGCGCAATCAGCCCCAGCATTTT; cdr3_aa: CASRPTGSRNQPQHF; cdr3_length: 15; d_call: -; v_call: TRBV28; clone_size: -; j_call: TRBJ1-5
cdr3_nt: TGTGCCAGCAGCCCCCGGGACTACCTCTACAATGAGCAGTTCTTC; cdr3_aa: CASSPRDYLYNEQFF; cdr3_length: 15; d_call: TRBD2; v_call: TRBV5-4; clone_size: once; j_call: TRBJ2-1
cdr3_nt: TGCGCCAGCACACCGGGACAGGGGAAGGTCTTTAACTATGGCTACACCTTC; cdr3_aa: CASTPGQGKVFNYGYTF; cdr3_length: 17; d_call: TRBD1; v_call: TRBV4-1; clone_size: -; j_call: TRBJ1-2
cdr3_nt: TGTGCCAGCAGGCCCCCCGGCGGGAATTCACCCCTCCACTTT; cdr3_aa: CASRPPGGNSPLHF; cdr3_length: 14; d_call: -; v_call: TRBV6-5; clone_size: -; j_call: TRBJ1-6
cdr3_nt: TGTGCCAGCAGCACAGGGGGAACTAGCGACAATGAGCAGTTCTTC; cdr3_aa: CASSTGGTSDNEQFF; cdr3_length: 15; d_call: -; v_call: TRBV9; clone_size: -; j_call: TRBJ2-1
cdr3_nt: TGTGCCACCAGCAGAACAGGACCTAACCGGGAGACCCAGTACTTC; cdr3_aa: CATSRTGPNRETQYF; cdr3_length: 15; d_call: -; v_call: TRBV15; clone_size: -; j_call: TRBJ2-5
cdr3_nt: TGTGCCAGCAATTTGCAGGGGGGCACTGAAGCTTTCTTT; cdr3_aa: CASNLQGGTEAFF; cdr3_length: 13; d_call: TRBD1; v_call: TRBV2; clone_size: few; j_call: TRBJ1-1
cdr3_nt: TGTGCCAGTAGTATAAGGAGTGAGCAGTTCTTC; cdr3_aa: CASSIRSEQFF; cdr3_length: 11; d_call: -; v_call: TRBV19; clone_size: -; j_call: TRBJ2-1
cdr3_nt: TGTGCCAGCAGATCCCCTCAGGGGCCCAATCAGCCCCAGCATTTT; cdr3_aa: CASRSPQGPNQPQHF; cdr3_length: 15; d_call: -; v_call: TRBV28; clone_size: -; j_call: TRBJ1-5
cdr3_nt: TGTGCCAGCAGCTTAGTGGTAGCCGATGAGCAGTTCTTC; cdr3_aa: CASSLVVADEQFF; cdr3_length: 13; d_call: -; v_call: TRBV7-6; clone_size: -; j_call: TRBJ2-1
cdr3_nt: TGTGCCAGCAGCGTAGATGCGGGGGCCGCTGAAGCTTTCTTT; cdr3_aa: CASSVDAGAAEAFF; cdr3_length: 14; d_call: -; v_call: TRBV9; clone_size: -; j_call: TRBJ1-1
cdr3_nt: TGTGCCAGCAGCTTGGAACCCGTGAGACGGGGCTACGAGCAGTACTTC; cdr3_aa: CASSLEPVRRGYEQYF; cdr3_length: 16; d_call: -; v_call: TRBV5-4; clone_size: few; j_call: TRBJ2-7
cdr3_nt: TGTGCCAGCAGCTTAGGCTCCACCAGGCTTCCCGTTATCTTC; cdr3_aa: CASSLGSTRLPVIF; cdr3_length: 14; d_call: -; v_call: TRBV7-2; clone_size: few; j_call: TRBJ2-1
cdr3_nt: TGTGCCAGCAGTCGGACAGGGGGTATCTATGGCTACACCTTC; cdr3_aa: CASSRTGGIYGYTF; cdr3_length: 14; d_call: TRBD1; v_call: TRBV6-5; clone_size: -; j_call: TRBJ1-2
cdr3_nt: TGTGCCAGCAGCAAGACCCCACAGGGGCTGGGCCCCGGGGAGCTGTTTTTT; cdr3_aa: CASSKTPQGLGPGELFF; cdr3_length: 17; d_call: TRBD1; v_call: TRBV5-5; clone_size: -; j_call: TRBJ2-2
cdr3_nt: TGTGCCTGGCGGCCAGGCCCTTTTCTTCGGGGGTATGGCTACACCTTC; cdr3_aa: CAWRPGPFLRGYGYTF; cdr3_length: 16; d_call: -; v_call: TRBV30; clone_size: -; j_call: TRBJ1-2
cdr3_nt: TGTGCCAGCATCCGAGACAGGGGGCAGGTGACTGAAGCTTTCTTT; cdr3_aa: CASIRDRGQVTEAFF; cdr3_length: 15; d_call: TRBD1; v_call: TRBV2; clone_size: -; j_call: TRBJ1-1
cdr3_nt: TGTGCCATGGGACTAGCGGGATACAATGAGCAGTTCTTC; cdr3_aa: CAMGLAGYNEQFF; cdr3_length: 13; d_call: TRBD2; v_call: TRBV2; clone_size: -; j_call: TRBJ2-1
cdr3_nt: TGTGCCAGCAGCGTAGCAGGGTCTGGAAACACCATATATTTT; cdr3_aa: CASSVAGSGNTIYF; cdr3_length: 14; d_call: -; v_call: TRBV9; clone_size: -; j_call: TRBJ1-3
cdr3_nt: TGTGCCAGCAGCTTGACGACCACCCCGGGGGAAAAACTGTTTTTT; cdr3_aa: CASSLTTTPGEKLFF; cdr3_length: 15; d_call: -; v_call: TRBV5-4; clone_size: once; j_call: TRBJ1-4
cdr3_nt: TGTGCCAGCAGCGTAGAAGGGACAGGGGACACCGGGGAGCTGTTTTTT; cdr3_aa: CASSVEGTGDTGELFF; cdr3_length: 16; d_call: TRBD1; v_call: TRBV9; clone_size: -; j_call: TRBJ2-2
cdr3_nt: TGTGCCAGCAGCGTAGAGGCAGGCGGAAACACCATATATTTT; cdr3_aa: CASSVEAGGNTIYF; cdr3_length: 14; d_call: -; v_call: TRBV9; clone_size: -; j_call: TRBJ1-3
cdr3_nt: TGTGCCAGCAGGTCGGGAGGGAGGAACATTCAGTACTTC; cdr3_aa: CASRSGGRNIQYF; cdr3_length: 13; d_call: TRBD2; v_call: TRBV28; clone_size: few; j_call: TRBJ2-4
cdr3_nt: TGTGCCAGCAGTGTAGGATCGCAGGGGGCCTACGAGCAGTACTTC; cdr3_aa: CASSVGSQGAYEQYF; cdr3_length: 15; d_call: TRBD1; v_call: TRBV6-1; clone_size: -; j_call: TRBJ2-7
cdr3_nt: TGTGCCAGTAGTATCGGCAGGGGGCGTGAAAAACTGTTTTTT; cdr3_aa: CASSIGRGREKLFF; cdr3_length: 14; d_call: TRBD1; v_call: TRBV19; clone_size: -; j_call: TRBJ1-4
cdr3_nt: TGTGCCAGCAGTGAAGGGTTCTTAGCGGGAGAAGCTGGGGAGCTGTTTTTT; cdr3_aa: CASSEGFLAGEAGELFF; cdr3_length: 17; d_call: TRBD2; v_call: TRBV6-4; clone_size: -; j_call: TRBJ2-2
cdr3_nt: TGTGCCAGCTCACCACCCGCGGGAGGGGCGATGTCCCAGTACTTC; cdr3_aa: CASSPPAGGAMSQYF; cdr3_length: 15; d_call: TRBD2; v_call: TRBV18; clone_size: -; j_call: TRBJ2-5
cdr3_nt: TGTGCCAGCAGCGAGCCAGGGATTAGGATGTCTGGAAACACCATATATTTT; cdr3_aa: CASSEPGIRMSGNTIYF; cdr3_length: 17; d_call: -; v_call: TRBV11-2; clone_size: -; j_call: TRBJ1-3
cdr3_nt: TGTGCCATCAGGGTCGAGACAGGGTCCAACGAGCAGTACTTC; cdr3_aa: CAIRVETGSNEQYF; cdr3_length: 14; d_call: TRBD1; v_call: TRBV10-3; clone_size: few; j_call: TRBJ2-7
cdr3_nt: TGTGCCAGCAGATATAGGGCTGGTTCGGGGGCTGGAAACACCATATATTTT; cdr3_aa: CASRYRAGSGAGNTIYF; cdr3_length: 17; d_call: -; v_call: TRBV7-9; clone_size: -; j_call: TRBJ1-3
cdr3_nt: TGTGCCAGCAACGGCAACCCACAGGGGACGAACACTGAAGCTTTCTTT; cdr3_aa: CASNGNPQGTNTEAFF; cdr3_length: 16; d_call: TRBD1; v_call: TRBV2; clone_size: -; j_call: TRBJ1-1
cdr3_nt: TGTGCCAGCAGCTTAAATCCCGATCAGCCCCAGCATTTT; cdr3_aa: CASSLNPDQPQHF; cdr3_length: 13; d_call: -; v_call: TRBV7-9; clone_size: -; j_call: TRBJ1-5
cdr3_nt: TGTGCCAGCAGCTTAGGCGGAGCGGGTAGCTCCTACAATGAGCAGTTCTTC; cdr3_aa: CASSLGGAGSSYNEQFF; cdr3_length: 17; d_call: -; v_call: TRBV7-9; clone_size: -; j_call: TRBJ2-1
cdr3_nt: TGCGCCAGCAGCTTGGTAGGCGGGGTGGGGTACAATGAGCAGTTCTTC; cdr3_aa: CASSLVGGVGYNEQFF; cdr3_length: 16; d_call: -; v_call: TRBV5-1; clone_size: -; j_call: TRBJ2-1
cdr3_nt: TGTGCCAGCTCACCAGGTGCGGGGTCAATGCCTGAAAAACTGTTTTTT; cdr3_aa: CASSPGAGSMPEKLFF; cdr3_length: 16; d_call: -; v_call: TRBV18; clone_size: -; j_call: TRBJ1-4
cdr3_nt: TGTGCCAGCGTAGTAACGGGACAGGGTTCCTACGAGCAGTACTTC; cdr3_aa: CASVVTGQGSYEQYF; cdr3_length: 15; d_call: TRBD1; v_call: TRBV2; clone_size: -; j_call: TRBJ2-7
cdr3_nt: TGTGCCAGCAGCCGTAACAGGGGAGCGAGGCAGCCCCAGCATTTT; cdr3_aa: CASSRNRGARQPQHF; cdr3_length: 15; d_call: TRBD1; v_call: TRBV7-2; clone_size: once; j_call: TRBJ1-5